These T cell receptor beta chains were read from a single sample in a study of cytomegalovirus exposure and HLA in healthy donors. The repertoire was sequenced with immunoSEQ multiplex PCR; TCRdb's copy has only in-frame clones and lacks some. The sample lists 55,000 to 75,000 clones, roughly 80% occurring once. The source material was PBMCs. All receptors derive from a woman under 40 in good health and CMV-seropositive. The CDR3 runs from the conserved cysteine through the conserved F or W. A D gene is named only where the DNA matches it firmly. Only some rows state a clone size, as once, few, many or a class for expanded clones.

TRBD2 TRBJ2-3 TRBV19 once TGTGCCAGTAGTCCGAGCGGGAGGGAAACAGATACGCAGTATTTT CASSPSGRETDTQYF
NA TRBJ2-3 TRBV10-3 NA TGTGCCATCAGTGACGGAACAGGGCCAGATACGCAGTATTTT CAISDGTGPDTQYF
TRBD2 TRBJ2-5 TRBV18 NA TGTGCCAGCTCACCCTTAGCGGGAGTGGAGACCCAGTACTTC CASSPLAGVETQYF
TRBD1 TRBJ1-5 TRBV6-5 NA TGTGCCAGCAGTTCCGACAGGGCTAGCAATCAGCCCCAGCATTTT CASSSDRASNQPQHF
NA TRBJ2-7 TRBV5-4 NA TGTGCCAGCAGCCCCGGGGGGCATACGGGATACGAGCAGTACTTC CASSPGGHTGYEQYF
NA TRBJ2-2 TRBV28 NA TGTGCCAGCAGTTTATTGGGAGAAACCGGGGAGCTGTTTTTT CASSLLGETGELFF
NA TRBJ2-5 TRBV29-1 NA TGCAGCGTAGCAGGGGTGACCCAAGAGACCCAGTACTTC CSVAGVTQETQYF
NA TRBJ2-7 TRBV7-8 once TGTGCCAGCAGCTCGGATCGGGATAGGGAGTACTTC CASSSDRDREYF
NA TRBJ2-1 TRBV11-3 NA TGTGCCAGCAGCTTTTTAACAGGGAATGAGCAGTTCTTC CASSFLTGNEQFF
TRBD1 TRBJ2-7 TRBV5-1 NA TGCGCCAGCAGCTTGACCGGGACAGGTTTCGACGAGCAGTACTTC CASSLTGTGFDEQYF
TRBD2 TRBJ2-7 TRBV27 NA TGTGCCAGCAGTCGGTCGGGAGGAGACCACGAGCAGTACTTC CASSRSGGDHEQYF
TRBD1 TRBJ1-2 TRBV27 NA TGTGCCAGCAGTTTAAGAGGGGGCTCTATGCCCTATGGCTACACCTTC CASSLRGGSMPYGYTF
NA TRBJ1-4 TRBV6-4 medium-sized TGTGCCAGCAGTGACGAAGTCCTAGAATTTTATGATGAAAAACTGTTTTTT CASSDEVLEFYDEKLFF
NA TRBJ2-7 TRBV28 NA TGTGCCAGCAGTTTGGGTGGGGGGATGCTAGGGGAGCAGTACTTC CASSLGGGMLGEQYF
TRBD1 TRBJ2-1 TRBV11-2 NA TGTGCCAGCAGCTTATGGGGGCGGACAGGGGCCTACAATGAGCAGTTCTTC CASSLWGRTGAYNEQFF
NA TRBJ1-5 TRBV18 NA TGTGCCAGCTCACCAGGGCAGACCAATCAGCCCCAGCATTTT CASSPGQTNQPQHF
TRBD2 TRBJ2-1 TRBV5-1 NA TGCGCCAGCAACGCCGGGACTAGCGGGAGGGCCGGTAATGAGCAGTTCTTC CASNAGTSGRAGNEQFF
TRBD2 TRBJ2-3 TRBV11-3 NA TGTGCCAGCTCAGGGCTAGCGGGAGGAATAGATACGCAGTATTTT CASSGLAGGIDTQYF
TRBD1 TRBJ2-7 TRBV11-2 NA TGTGCCAGCAGCCCTAGACAGGGGATTATCTACGAGCAGTACTTC CASSPRQGIIYEQYF
NA TRBJ2-1 TRBV4-1 NA TGCGCCAGCAGCCGCGAGGGCGGACTCCCTGCACACGATGAGCAGTTCTTC CASSREGGLPAHDEQFF
TRBD1 TRBJ1-2 TRBV7-2 NA TGTGCCAGCAGCTCGGGGACAGCCTATGGCTACACCTTC CASSSGTAYGYTF
TRBD1 TRBJ1-4 TRBV29-1 NA TGCAGCGTTGGAAGGGACAGCCCGCCTAAACTGTTTTTT CSVGRDSPPKLFF
NA TRBJ1-5 TRBV5-6 NA TGTGCCAGCAGCCTTAGTTATAGCAATCAGCCCCAGCATTTT CASSLSYSNQPQHF
NA TRBJ1-3 TRBV5-4 NA TGTGCCAGCAGCCTAGACGGAGGAAACACCATATATTTT CASSLDGGNTIYF
NA TRBJ2-7 TRBV28 few TGTGCCAGCAGTTTATTACTCTCTCCTAGCGACTCCTACGAGCAGTACTTC CASSLLLSPSDSYEQYF
TRBD2 TRBJ2-7 TRBV19 NA TGTGCCAGTAGTTCAGACCTCCTAGCGGGAAGCTCCTACGAGCAGTACTTC CASSSDLLAGSSYEQYF
TRBD2 TRBJ2-4 TRBV28 NA TGTGCCAGCAGTTTAGGGACTAGCGGGGGAAACATTCAGTACTTC CASSLGTSGGNIQYF
NA TRBJ1-2 TRBV5-1 NA TGCGCCAGCAGCCTGGACGCGGGGGCCCTCTATGGCTACACCTTC CASSLDAGALYGYTF
TRBD1 TRBJ2-2 TRBV19 NA TGTGCCAGTTTCCAGGGGGAGAACACCGGGGAGCTGTTTTTT CASFQGENTGELFF
TRBD1 TRBJ2-7 TRBV19 few TGTGCCAGTACCGGGGGGACAGGGGTAACCTACGAGCAGTACTTC CASTGGTGVTYEQYF
NA TRBJ2-7 TRBV7-3 NA TGTGCCAGCAGCTTAACAGGTGGGGCGGACGAGCAGTACTTC CASSLTGGADEQYF
NA TRBJ2-3 TRBV11-2 NA TGTGCCAGCAGCCGTTCGGGGTGGGGGCGGGAGACCACAGATACGCAGTATTTT CASSRSGWGRETTDTQYF
TRBD2 TRBJ2-2 TRBV11-3 NA TGTGCCAGTTCTAGCGGGAGTCGGTCCGGGGAGCTGTTTTTT CASSSGSRSGELFF
NA TRBJ1-2 TRBV7-6 NA TGTGCCAGCAGCCCCGACAGCAGCAACTATGGCTACACCTTC CASSPDSSNYGYTF
TRBD2 TRBJ2-1 TRBV14 NA TGTGCCAGCAGCCAAGCGGGAGGATCCTACAATGAGCAGTTCTTC CASSQAGGSYNEQFF
NA TRBJ2-1 TRBV5-1 NA TGCGCCATCAGCACCGGGCAAGCGGCATACAATGAGCAGTTCTTC CAISTGQAAYNEQFF
TRBD1 TRBJ1-2 TRBV5-6 few TGTGCCAGCAGTCACTCGGGGACAGGGGGACTTGGCTACACCTTC CASSHSGTGGLGYTF
NA TRBJ2-7 TRBV27 NA TGTGCCAGCAGCCTCCGATCCCAGGGCCAGTGGCAGGGGGAGCAGTACTTC CASSLRSQGQWQGEQYF
NA TRBJ2-3 TRBV11-2 NA TGTGCCAGCAGCCTCAGGGGCGCCCGCACAGATACGCAGTATTTT CASSLRGARTDTQYF
TRBD2 TRBJ2-7 TRBV2 NA TGTGCCAGCAGTGAAACCGAAGCGGGACCCTACGAGCAGTACTTC CASSETEAGPYEQYF
TRBD1 TRBJ1-1 TRBV6-4 few TGTGCCAGCAGTGAGGGGACAGGTCACACTGAAGCTTTCTTT CASSEGTGHTEAFF
NA TRBJ2-5 TRBV7-2 NA TGTGCCAGCAGCCTAGCTAGACAAGAGACCCAGTACTTC CASSLARQETQYF
NA TRBJ1-1 TRBV18 NA TGTGCCAGCTCACCAGGGGGGGGGCGGACTGAAGCTTTCTTT CASSPGGGRTEAFF
NA TRBJ2-5 TRBV4-3 NA TGCGCCAGCAGCCAAGACCGAGGTTTCCAAGAGACCCAGTACTTC CASSQDRGFQETQYF
TRBD1 TRBJ2-3 TRBV28 NA TGTGCCAGCAGTCTCAGACTCTGGACAGGGCGCACAGATACGCAGTATTTT CASSLRLWTGRTDTQYF
NA TRBJ1-5 TRBV7-2 NA TGTGCCAGCAGCCCGGACAGAAGCAATCAGCCCCAGCATTTT CASSPDRSNQPQHF
NA TRBJ2-3 TRBV5-5 NA TGTGCCAGCAGCTTATTTGAGGGTTTCGGGGCAGATACGCAGTATTTT CASSLFEGFGADTQYF
TRBD1 TRBJ2-1 TRBV5-4 few TGTGCCAGCAGCTATCCGGGACAGGGACTAAATGAGCAGTTCTTC CASSYPGQGLNEQFF
NA TRBJ2-5 TRBV9 NA TGTGCCAGCAGCCCGAGCCTTTCCCAAAAAGAGACCCAGTACTTC CASSPSLSQKETQYF
NA TRBJ1-2 TRBV7-9 NA TGTGCCAGCAGCTTTATACAGACGAACTATGGCTACACCTTC CASSFIQTNYGYTF
TRBD1 TRBJ1-2 TRBV28 few TGTGCCAGCAGCCTCGGAGGGACAGGGGGCGGGGGATTCCATGGCTACACCTTC CASSLGGTGGGGFHGYTF
TRBD2 TRBJ2-5 TRBV28 NA TGTGCCAGCAGTCCGGCTAGCGGGGGCCAAGAGACCCAGTACTTC CASSPASGGQETQYF